Below, 26 T cell receptor beta chains from the same sample are listed, as sequenced in a study of molecular identifiers for immune sequencing clone quantification (dated by TCRdb to between 2018 and 2020). Library generation was performed with PCR. The sequencing machine was a NextSeq 500. The public reads were reanalyzed by TCRdb: fastp trimming at Q25, MiXCR alignment, in-frame beta chains only. Every distinct CDR3 protein forms one entry, paired with its most common genes and DNA. In this sample the table shows some 580,000 distinct CDR3 sequences, 25% of which occur a single time. About 0.84% of the sample comes from the top ten. Source material: naive CD8+ T cells from blood, with Jurkat cell RNA spiked in. The cell subset or site label, read with the paper, signifies: FACS-sorted CD8+CD4-CCR7+CD45RA+ naive T cells. The receptors were gathered from a human donor in good health. Some libraries in this study had Jurkat cell RNA spiked in.

The chain carries TRBV19 and TRBJ1-5, with D unclear. Germline-derived CDR1 and CDR2 are LNHDA and SQIVND (reference sequence). V was pared by 3 bases and J by 7 bases, with 13 bases between. The CDR3 loop spans 14 amino acids. CDR3 in DNA: TGTGCCAGTAGTATTGTAGGAAGCTGGCAGCCCCAGCATTTT. This encodes CASSIVGSWQPQHF.

This clonotype was counted many times. This chain uses TRBV4-3 with TRBJ1-1; no definite D call. Trimming cost V 0 bases and J 7 bases, with 9 bases left between them. The CDR3 totals 13 residues. The V gene's germline CDR1 is LGHNA and CDR2 YSLEER. In DNA, the CDR3 is TGCGCCAGCAGCCAAGATCGGGAGGGTGAAGCTTTCTTT. Translation gives CASSQDREGEAFF.

In this sample, this clonotype turned up a few times. J is TRBJ1-5 and V is TRBV4-3; D may be TRBD1 (6 bases). The germline V gene encodes CDR1 LGHNA and CDR2 YSLEER. Trimming stripped 0 bases from V and 7 bases from J, with 13 bases between. This CDR3 has 15 residues. CDR3 in amino acids: CASSQDAGADQPQHF. Here the CDR3 DNA reads TGCGCCAGCAGCCAAGACGCGGGGGCGGACCAGCCCCAGCATTTT.

The gene calls are TRBV2 and TRBJ1-5; 9 nucleotides line up with TRBD1. The length of the CDR3 is 15 residues. CDR1 is SNHLY, CDR2 FYNNEI, per germline. V shed 8 bases and J 1 base; nucleotides not matched to a gene: 6. The CDR3 sequence: CASCRDRESNQPQHF. The CDR3 region has the DNA TGTGCCAGCTGTAGGGACAGGGAGAGCAATCAGCCCCAGCATTTT.

This clonotype was seen repeatedly, ten times or more. V gene TRBV5-5 combines with J gene TRBJ2-5; D not certain. V was cut by 1 base and J by 1 base, with 5 bases left in between. There are 13 residues in the CDR3. Germline values: CDR1 SGHKS, CDR2 YYEKEE (reference sequence). CDR3 loop: CASSLNSQETQYF. The CDR3 nucleotides read TGTGCCAGCAGCTTGAATTCCCAAGAGACCCAGTACTTC.

This clonotype has a count of ten or more. V gene TRBV4-3 combines with J gene TRBJ2-3, with a tentative D call TRBD2 (6 bases). Trimming pared 0 bases from V and 13 bases from J, leaving 17 bases between. The CDR3 is made up of 14 amino acids. Germline loops: CDR1 LGHNA, CDR2 YSLEER. The DNA for the CDR3 is TGCGCCAGCAGCCAAGATTCCGGCCTAGGCGGGGAGTATTTT. This codes for CASSQDSGLGGEYF.

This clonotype was seen only a few times. CDR3 nucleotides: TGTGCCAGCAGCCCGCGGACAGGGAGGGTCCTGTTTATCCAGCCCCAGCATTTT. It yields the protein CASSPRTGRVLFIQPQHF. The chain carries TRBV7-8 and TRBJ1-5; 8 bases align to TRBD1. Germline CDR1 SGHVS, CDR2 FQNEAQ. This CDR3 has 18 amino acids. Unmatched junction bases numbered 19, after V lost 5 bases and J lost 7 bases.

In its sample, this clonotype was seen a few times. This chain uses TRBV4-1 with TRBJ2-7; D remains unclear. This CDR3 spans 15 amino acids. CDR1 and CDR2 from the germline V gene are MGHRA and YSYEKL. V was cut by 2 bases and J by 0 bases, with 11 bases left in between. The CDR3 region is CASSQQGPASYEQYF. Written as DNA, the CDR3 is TGCGCCAGCAGCCAACAAGGGCCGGCCTCCTACGAGCAGTACTTC.

This clonotype was recorded a few times. The chain uses TRBV9 and TRBJ1-2, with 7 bases that match TRBD1. The trim removed 3 bases at V and 4 bases at J, leaving 6 bases unmatched. This CDR3 contains 14 residues. Per germline, CDR1 SGDLS and CDR2 YYNGEE. The CDR3 DNA reads TGTGCCAGCAGCGAGACAGGGAGCGGCTATGGCTACACCTTC. Translation gives CASSETGSGYGYTF.

In its sample, this clonotype was seen a few times. The junction departs from the called germline gene at one end, perhaps through a read error. This chain joins TRBV28 and TRBJ2-1; no clear D gene. Germline-derived CDR1 and CDR2 are MDHEN and SYDVKM. The CDR3 totals 13 residues. The CDR3 protein is CASSSDGNNEQFF. The CDR3 DNA is TGTGCCAGCAGTAGTGACGGAAACAACGAGCAGTTCTTC.

This clonotype was detected ten times or more. The chain uses TRBV7-6 and TRBJ2-3; D may be TRBD2 (5 bases). Trimming took 3 bases from V and 4 from J, leaving 20 bases between them. There are 17 residues in the CDR3. CDR1 is SGHVS and CDR2 is FNYEAQ in the germline V gene. The CDR3 spells CASSFDVPTGFADTQYF. CDR3 coding DNA: TGTGCCAGCAGCTTTGACGTCCCAACGGGGTTCGCAGATACGCAGTATTTT.

This clonotype was seen ten or more times. The chain couples TRBV29-1 to TRBJ2-7; 9 nucleotides match TRBD2. Germline V gene data show CDR1 as SQVTM and CDR2 as ANQGSEA. The CDR3 has 14 amino acids. V shed 4 bases and J 3 bases; nucleotides not matched to a gene: 7. The CDR3 DNA reads TGCAGCGTTGCGTCAATAGCGGGAGTCTACGAGCAGTACTTC. This encodes CSVASIAGVYEQYF.

This chain links TRBV19 with TRBJ2-7; TRBD1 agrees at 7 bases. The CDR3 consists of 16 residues. Unmatched junction bases numbered 10, after V lost 1 base and J lost 4 bases. Germline CDR1 reads LNHDA; CDR2 reads SQIVND (reference sequence). The CDR3 loop reads CASSIGGQALPYEQYF. CDR3 nucleotide sequence: TGTGCCAGTAGTATAGGAGGACAGGCCCTTCCTTACGAGCAGTACTTC.

The V and J genes are TRBV29-1 and TRBJ2-1, with D tentatively TRBD1 (6 bases). V lost 8 bases and J 8 bases, leaving 19 bases between the germline ends. CDR3 length: 13 amino acids. CDR1 is SQVTM and CDR2 is ANQGSEA in the germline V gene. For the CDR3, the DNA is TGCAGCTTCCTTTACGACAGGCTCGATGAGCAGTTCTTC. Its protein is CSFLYDRLDEQFF.

This clonotype has just a few counts. CDR3 amino acids: CASSGSRAGSNQPQHF. DNA for the CDR3: TGTGCCAGCTCAGGGAGTCGCGCGGGGAGCAATCAGCCCCAGCATTTT. The chain is built from TRBV27 and TRBJ1-5; tentatively, D is TRBD1 (5 bases). The CDR3 covers 16 residues. V was pared by 8 bases and J by 1 base, with 18 bases between. Germline V gene lookup returns CDR1 MNHEY and CDR2 SMNVEV (reference sequence).

This clonotype was observed a handful of times. CDR3 region: CASSYDWATEAFF. For the CDR3, the DNA is TGTGCCAGCAGTTACGATTGGGCTACTGAAGCTTTCTTT. The chain has TRBV6-2 or TRBV6-3 and TRBJ1-1; D is ambiguous. The length of the CDR3 is 13 residues. Germline values: CDR1 MNHEY, CDR2 SVGEGT. V was shortened by 2 bases and J by 5 bases, with 9 bases between the two germline ends.

The gene calls are TRBV30 and TRBJ1-5, with 9 bases identical to TRBD1. V dropped 2 bases and J dropped 7; count of bases not matched to a gene: 3. This CDR3 is 13 amino acids long. Germline V lookup: CDR1 GTSNPN, CDR2 SVGIG (reference sequence). CDR3 coding DNA: TGTGCCTGGAGTAGGACAGGGGCGCAGCCCCAGCATTTT. It codes for CAWSRTGAQPQHF.

This clonotype occurred many times. The V gene is TRBV28, the J gene TRBJ2-7, with TRBD1 as a possible D gene (6 bases). CDR1 is MDHEN and CDR2 is SYDVKM in the germline V gene. The CDR3 has 14 amino acids. The V and J ends lost 9 bases and 0 bases respectively, with 15 bases between them. CDR3 amino acids: CASQVQGSSYEQYF. The CDR3 nucleotides are TGTGCCAGTCAGGTCCAGGGGAGCTCCTACGAGCAGTACTTC.

This clonotype was counted at least ten times. The CDR3 region is CSARSGGVLQETQYF. CDR3 in DNA: TGCAGTGCTAGAAGCGGGGGAGTCCTCCAAGAGACCCAGTACTTC. The V gene is TRBV20-1, the J gene TRBJ2-5; 8 bases line up with TRBD2. After removal of 2 bases from V and 1 base from J, the junction contained 6 bases not matched to a gene. Germline V gene data show CDR1 as DFQATT and CDR2 as SNEGSKA (reference sequence). This CDR3 contains 15 residues.

This clonotype was counted only a few times. V is TRBV19 and J is TRBJ1-4, with 9 positions matching TRBD1. The CDR3 covers 14 residues. With 7 bases clipped from V and 3 bases from J, the junction kept 3 bases outside the gene matches. The germline CDR1 and CDR2 sequences are LNHDA and SQIVND (reference sequence). The CDR3 protein is CASTRTGANEKLFF. Written as DNA, the CDR3 is TGTGCCAGTACCAGGACAGGGGCTAATGAAAAACTGTTTTTT.

This clonotype showed up many times. The V gene is TRBV28, the J gene TRBJ2-5; 7 nucleotides align to TRBD1. CDR1 and CDR2 from the germline V gene are MDHEN and SYDVKM. The CDR3 runs to 15 residues. The junction had 8 bases not matched to a gene; V was cut back by 2 bases and J by 5 bases. The DNA of the CDR3 is TGTGCCAGCAGTTTAATGGCAGGGGGTGACGAGACCCAGTACTTC. Translating gives CASSLMAGGDETQYF.

This clonotype occurred a few times. The gene calls are TRBV20-1 and TRBJ2-1, with 8 bases fitting TRBD2. This CDR3 is built from 14 residues. V lost 2 bases and J lost 4; bases outside the gene matches: 4. Germline CDR1 reads DFQATT; CDR2 reads SNEGSKA (reference sequence). CDR3 amino acids: CSARRLALYNEQFF. DNA for the CDR3: TGCAGTGCTAGACGACTAGCGCTTTACAATGAGCAGTTCTTC.

This clonotype was seen repeatedly, ten times or more. This chain joins TRBV20-1 and TRBJ2-7, with TRBD2 matching over 10 bases. This CDR3 spans 15 amino acids. Germline V lookup: CDR1 DFQATT, CDR2 SNEGSKA (reference sequence). V lost 1 base, J lost 2 bases, and 5 bases stayed unmatched. This CDR3 is CSARGRLAGAYEQYF. In DNA, the CDR3 is TGCAGTGCTAGAGGGCGGCTAGCGGGAGCCTACGAGCAGTACTTC.

This clonotype was observed a few times. The chain joins TRBV6-4 to TRBJ2-1; 11 bases line up with TRBD2. This CDR3 comprises 16 residues. CDR1 MRHNA and CDR2 SNTAGT come from the germline V gene. The V segment lost 3 bases and the J segment 2 bases; nucleotides outside the gene matches: 3. CDR3 loop: CASSDSGLAAYNEQFF. The CDR3 DNA sequence: TGTGCCAGCAGTGATTCGGGACTAGCGGCCTACAATGAGCAGTTCTTC.

This clonotype was recorded a few times. The chain has TRBV12-5 and TRBJ1-1; D unresolved. The CDR3 has 15 amino acids. In germline, CDR1 is LGHNT, CDR2 FRNRAP. Trimming removed 1 base from V and 5 bases from J, with 14 bases in between. Here the CDR3 reads CASGLEVLWGTEAFF. CDR3 nucleotides: TGTGCTAGTGGTTTGGAAGTACTCTGGGGAACTGAAGCTTTCTTT.

As to this clonotype: A much larger clone differs by one base, so this may be a read error. The chain joins TRBV27 to TRBJ1-4; D unclear. Trimming removed 6 bases from V and 5 bases from J, with 13 bases in between. This CDR3 region has 14 residues. Germline assignment: CDR1 MNHEY and CDR2 SMNVEV (reference sequence). This chain's CDR3 is CASSSTIGNEKLFF. In nucleotides, the CDR3 is TGTGCCAGCAGCAGCACCATAGGGAATGAAAAACTGTTTTTT.